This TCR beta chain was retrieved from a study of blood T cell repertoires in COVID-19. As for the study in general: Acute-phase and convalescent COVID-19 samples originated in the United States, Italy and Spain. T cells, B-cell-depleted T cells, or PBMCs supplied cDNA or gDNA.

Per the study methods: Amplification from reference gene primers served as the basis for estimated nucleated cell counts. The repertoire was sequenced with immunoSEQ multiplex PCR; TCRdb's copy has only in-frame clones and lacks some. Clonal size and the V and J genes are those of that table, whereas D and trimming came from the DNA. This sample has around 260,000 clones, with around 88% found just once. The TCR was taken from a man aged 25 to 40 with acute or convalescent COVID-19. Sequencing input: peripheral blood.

CDR3 nucleotides: TGCGCCAGCAGCGACGGCCAGGTTGTCGGCTACACCTTC. Its translation is CASSDGQVVGYTF. The chain combines TRBV5-1 with TRBJ1-2; D is undetermined. The V and J ends lost 4 bases and 8 bases respectively, with 15 bases between them. CDR3 length: 13 amino acids. Germline values: CDR1 SGHRS, CDR2 YFSETQ.